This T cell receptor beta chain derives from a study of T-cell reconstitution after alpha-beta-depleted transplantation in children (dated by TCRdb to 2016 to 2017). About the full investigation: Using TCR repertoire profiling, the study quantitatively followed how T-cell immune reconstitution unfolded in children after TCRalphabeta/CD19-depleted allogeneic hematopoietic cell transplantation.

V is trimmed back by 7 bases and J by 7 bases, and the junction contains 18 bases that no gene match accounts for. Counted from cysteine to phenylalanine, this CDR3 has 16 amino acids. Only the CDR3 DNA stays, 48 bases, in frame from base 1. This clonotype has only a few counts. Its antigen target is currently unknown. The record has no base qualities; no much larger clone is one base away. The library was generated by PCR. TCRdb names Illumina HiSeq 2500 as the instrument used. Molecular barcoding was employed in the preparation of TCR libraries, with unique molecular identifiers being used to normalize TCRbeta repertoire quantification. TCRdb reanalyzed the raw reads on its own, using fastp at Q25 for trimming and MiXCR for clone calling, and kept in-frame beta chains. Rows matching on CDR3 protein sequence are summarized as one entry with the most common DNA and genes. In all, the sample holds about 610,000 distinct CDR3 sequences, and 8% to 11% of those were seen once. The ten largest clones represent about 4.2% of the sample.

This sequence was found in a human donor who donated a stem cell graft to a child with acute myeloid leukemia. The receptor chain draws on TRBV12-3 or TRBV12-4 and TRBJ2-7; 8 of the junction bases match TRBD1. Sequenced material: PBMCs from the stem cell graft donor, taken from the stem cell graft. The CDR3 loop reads CASTPGHRGYGGEQYF. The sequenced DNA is TGTGCCAGCACCCCCGGCCACAGGGGGTACGGGGGTGAGCAGTACTTC.